Sequencing of this T cell receptor beta chain was carried out in a study of control samples from healthy donors and cancer patients. Sequenced by immunoSEQ multiplex PCR; TCRdb stores in-frame clones only, minus some. The repertoire holds 90,000 to 130,000 clones, with around four fifths as singletons. The CDR3 consists of 13 residues. Germline CDR1 and CDR2: SEHNR and FQNEAQ (reference sequence). J was trimmed by 7 bases and V by 5 bases; bases with no gene match: 7. Sequenced material: blood. This sequence joins TRBV7-9 and TRBJ1-2; 7 positions match TRBD1. This receptor was identified in a man aged 18 to 29 in good health. CDR3: CASSQTGEGGYTF. The CDR3 DNA follows: TGTGCCAGCAGCCAAACAGGGGAGGGTGGCTACACCTTC. Variable domain in full (rest from reference TRBV7-9 and TRBJ1-2): DTGVSQNPRHKITKRGQNVTFRCDPISEHNRLYWYRQTLGQGPEFLTYFQNEAQLEKSRLLSDRFSAERPKGSFSTLEIQRTEQGDSAMYLCASSQTGEGGYTFGSGTRLTVV.